Below, 2 T cell receptor beta chains from the same sample are listed, as sequenced in a study of T cells in Graves' hyperthyroidism and ophthalmopathy. Regions amplified from RNA transcripts were the TCR beta CDR3 regions. Using the HTBI primer set, a first-round RT-PCR was run on the TCR CDR3. TCRdb fed the multiplex PCR reads into MiXCR, producing one record per CDR3 protein. This table has over 300,000 distinct CDR3 sequences, about 15% appearing once. Sample: blood. All receptors come from an older woman with Graves' hyperthyroidism.

V gene TRBV19 combines with J gene TRBJ2-1; D is uncertain. V was trimmed by 4 bases and J by 7 bases, leaving 11 bases between them. Per the germline V gene, CDR1 is LNHDA and CDR2 is SQIVND (reference sequence). The CDR3 consists of 13 residues. CDR3 residues: CASSTHHGNEQFF. DNA of the CDR3: TGTGCCAGTAGTACCCACCATGGGAATGAGCAGTTCTTC.

The table lists this clonotype with many counts. J is TRBJ2-1 and V is TRBV5-1, with TRBD2 matching 8 bases. This CDR3 is 16 amino acids long. CDR1 and CDR2 from the germline V gene are SGHRS and YFSETQ. V dropped 4 bases and J dropped 4; count of bases not matched to a gene: 10. The CDR3 here is CASSAGLAGDYNEQFF. CDR3 DNA: TGCGCCAGCAGCGCCGGACTAGCCGGGGATTACAATGAGCAGTTCTTC.